The next 18 T cell receptor beta chains were all read from a single sample in a study of STAT5B mutations in CD4+ large granular lymphocyte leukemia. Using immunoSEQ multiplex PCR, the repertoire was profiled, and TCRdb retains in-frame clones only, with some absent. The sample has 5,000 or so clones; 70% to 90% are singletons. Sequenced input: PBMCs. All receptors come from a man in his forties with CD4+ T-cell large granular lymphocyte leukemia.

The sample holds a few counts of this clone. CDR3 in DNA: TGCGCCAGCAGCTTGGCCGGGGAGGGCTACGAGCAGTACTTC. This codes for CASSLAGEGYEQYF. This sequence joins TRBV5-1 and TRBJ2-7; TRBD2 matches at 7 bases. Looked up from germline, CDR1 is SGHRS and CDR2 is YFSETQ. The CDR3 sequence is 14 residues long. Trimming removed 0 bases from V and 3 bases from J; junction bases left unmatched: 3.

The CDR3 reads CASSRVQGSSSYEQYF. Written as DNA, the CDR3 is TGCGCCAGCAGCCGGGTACAGGGTTCAAGCTCCTACGAGCAGTACTTC. The chain uses TRBV4-1 and TRBJ2-7, with a weak D call TRBD1 (6 bases). Germline assignment: CDR1 MGHRA and CDR2 YSYEKL. The length of the CDR3 is 16 residues. V lost 4 bases and J lost 0, with 16 bases in between.

The chain couples TRBV28 to TRBJ1-5; D might be TRBD1 (5 bases). The CDR3 covers 13 residues. Germline CDR1 MDHEN, CDR2 SYDVKM. Deletions cut 5 bases from V and 9 bases from J, with 14 bases between. The CDR3 nucleotides read TGTGCCAGCAGTCCCCCGGACGGGGGGCCCCAGCATTTT. Encoded protein: CASSPPDGGPQHF.

The chain links TRBV10-3 to TRBJ2-2; D is possibly TRBD2 (5 bases). This CDR3 is built from 14 residues. Trimming pared 2 bases from V and 6 bases from J, leaving 10 bases between. The germline V gene has CDR1 ENHRY and CDR2 SYGVKD. In DNA form, the CDR3 reads TGTGCCATCAGTGAGGGGAGTTTGGCCGGGGAGCTGTTTTTT. This translates into CAISEGSLAGELFF.

V and J are TRBV7-4 and TRBJ1-4, with D hard to call. The germline V gene has CDR1 SGHVT and CDR2 SQSDAQ. The CDR3 is made up of 16 amino acids. With 2 bases removed from V and 5 bases from J, the gap between germline ends came to 15 bases. The CDR3 DNA sequence: TGTGCCAGCAGCTTAATCAAGGACGCCACCAATGAAAAACTGTTTTTT. This sequence encodes CASSLIKDATNEKLFF. The full variable domain, rest sourced from reference TRBV7-4 and TRBJ1-4, is GAGVSQSPRYKVAKRGRDVALRCDSISGHVTLYWYRQTLGQGSEVLTYSQSDAQRDKSGRPSGRFSAERPERSVSTLKIQRTEQGDSAVYLCASSLIKDATNEKLFFGSGTQLSVL.

The chain links TRBV7-9 to TRBJ1-2; TRBD1 is a possible D gene (5 bases). The V and J ends lost 5 bases and 7 bases respectively, with 14 bases between them. Germline values: CDR1 SEHNR, CDR2 FQNEAQ (reference sequence). The CDR3 consists of 13 residues. The chain's CDR3 is CASSPRVGAGYTF. The DNA of the CDR3 is TGTGCCAGCAGCCCCCGGGTAGGGGCTGGCTACACCTTC.

The V gene is TRBV29-1, the J gene TRBJ2-5; 9 bases agree with TRBD2. J gave up 1 base and V 8 bases, and 5 bases lay outside the gene matches. This CDR3 contains 13 residues. Germline V CDR1 and CDR2: SQVTM, ANQGSEA. Here the CDR3 reads CSCGGGLQETQYF. The CDR3 DNA reads TGCAGCTGCGGGGGGGGACTCCAAGAGACCCAGTACTTC.

This chain connects TRBV30 to TRBJ1-2, with unresolved D. CDR3 length: 12 amino acids. The V gene's germline CDR1 is GTSNPN and CDR2 SVGIG (reference sequence). The V end lost 3 bases, the J end lost 4 bases, and 9 bases lay between the germline ends. CDR3 protein: CAWSRTLYGYTF. DNA of the CDR3: TGTGCCTGGAGCCGGACCCTCTATGGCTACACCTTC. Supplemented by reference TRBV30 and TRBJ1-2, the full variable domain reads SQTIHQWPATLVQPVGSPLSLECTVEGTSNPNLYWYRQAAGRGLQLLFYSVGIGQISSEVPQNLSASRPQDRQFILSSKKLLLSDSGFYLCAWSRTLYGYTFGSGTRLTVV.

The chain joins TRBV27 to TRBJ1-1; a weak D match, TRBD1 (5 bases). The CDR3 consists of 14 residues. Germline CDR1 and CDR2: MNHEY and SMNVEV (reference sequence). V was cut by 5 bases and J by 4 bases, with 14 bases left in between. CDR3 sequence (DNA): TGTGCCAGCAGTAACTCACAGGCTATCACTGAAGCTTTCTTT. Translation gives CASSNSQAITEAFF.

The CDR3 nucleotides read TGTGCCAGCAGCTTACCTCAAGGGAATGGCTACACCTTC. The encoded protein is CASSLPQGNGYTF. The chain couples TRBV13 to TRBJ1-2; no clear D gene. This CDR3 is built from 13 residues. The V end lost 2 bases, the J end lost 6 bases, and 10 bases lay between the germline ends. CDR1 is PRHDT, CDR2 FYEKMQ, per germline (reference sequence). The complete variable domain, with remaining parts taken from reference TRBV13 and TRBJ1-2, reads AAGVIQSPRHLIKEKRETATLKCYPIPRHDTVYWYQQGPGQDPQFLISFYEKMQSDKGSIPDRFSAQQFSDYHSELNMSSLELGDSALYFCASSLPQGNGYTFGSGTRLTVV.

The chain has TRBV6-5 and TRBJ2-3, with unresolved D. Germline values: CDR1 MNHEY, CDR2 SVGAGI. Trimming pared 6 bases from V and 0 bases from J, leaving 7 bases between. CDR3 length: 13 residues. The CDR3 DNA is TGTGCCAGCAGGATTTCTAGCACAGATACGCAGTATTTT. Translated, it gives CASRISSTDTQYF.

The genes are TRBV11-2 and TRBJ2-3; D is uncertain. The V and J ends lost 1 base and 4 bases respectively, with 9 bases between them. The CDR3 consists of 14 residues. Germline V gives CDR1 SGHAT, CDR2 FQNNGV. The CDR3 DNA sequence: TGTGCCAGCAGCTTAGGGTCAGCAGCAGATACGCAGTATTTT. Translating it yields CASSLGSAADTQYF.

This chain connects TRBV21-1 to TRBJ1-5; the table's D call of TRBD1 was not tested on the DNA. TRBV21-1 represents a pseudogene. This CDR3 spans 15 amino acids. DNA for the CDR3: TGTGCCAGCAGCTCCCGGGACAGGGACAATCAGCCCCAGCATTTT. Its protein is CASSSRDRDNQPQHF.

Only one count was recorded for this clone. The chain is built from TRBV6-5 and TRBJ1-2; D might be TRBD1 (6 bases). This CDR3 has 15 amino acids. V dropped 5 bases and J dropped 4 bases, with 17 bases sitting between them. CDR1 and CDR2 from the germline V gene are MNHEY and SVGAGI. The CDR3 region has the DNA TGTGCCAGCAGTCCCTTGGCAGGGGAGGGCTATGGCTACACCTTC. Its protein product is CASSPLAGEGYGYTF.

Only one count was recorded for this clone. The J gene is TRBJ1-6, the V gene TRBV7-2; TRBD1 aligns across 8 bases. Germline V gene data show CDR1 as SGHTA and CDR2 as FQGNSA. The CDR3 has 15 residues. After removal of 5 bases from V and 5 bases from J, the junction contained 5 bases not matched to a gene. For the CDR3, the DNA is TGTGCCAGCAGCGCCCAGGGGGCGGATAATTCACCCCTCCACTTT. This sequence encodes CASSAQGADNSPLHF.

The chain carries TRBV6-5 and TRBJ1-1; tentative D call: TRBD1 (6 bases). Trimming stripped 7 bases from V and 1 base from J, with 10 bases between. This CDR3 spans 13 amino acids. CDR1 and CDR2 from the germline V gene are MNHEY and SVGAGI. This chain's CDR3 is CASNLGQNTEAFF. The CDR3, as DNA: TGTGCCAGCAACCTGGGACAGAACACTGAAGCTTTCTTT.

This chain connects TRBV29-1 to TRBJ1-1; tentatively, D is TRBD1 (5 bases). The CDR3 contains 12 residues. V was cut by 4 bases and J by 10 bases, with 16 bases left in between. Per germline, CDR1 SQVTM and CDR2 ANQGSEA. The CDR3 reads CSVAHDSFAAFF. DNA for the CDR3: TGCAGCGTTGCCCATGACAGCTTCGCAGCTTTCTTT.

The J gene is TRBJ1-4, the V gene TRBV11-2; D is perhaps TRBD1 (5 bases). Germline V lookup: CDR1 SGHAT, CDR2 FQNNGV. CDR3 length equals 13 residues. Between the trimmed V and J ends, which lost 0 bases and 12 bases, there was a span of 11 bases. The CDR3 loop reads CASSLDRGGELFF. Written as DNA, the CDR3 is TGTGCCAGCAGCTTAGATCGGGGGGGAGAACTGTTTTTT.